Listed below are T cell receptor beta chains from one sample, sequenced in a study of T-cell memory formation after mild COVID-19. TCRdb fed the 5' RACE reads into MiXCR, producing one record per CDR3 protein. The sample lists under 550,000 distinct CDR3 sequences; approximately 18% were seen once. Sequencing was carried out using PBMCs or a T cell subset sorted from them (not recorded which). The receptors shown here come from an adult woman who had mild COVID-19 (a few samples of this study predate the infection). Cell type and time point are not known. CDR3s include the opening cysteine and the closing phenylalanine or tryptophan. Clone sizes are given selectively: once, few, many, or a class where the clone is expanded.

V gene	CDR3 length	clone size	CDR3 protein
TRBV5-4	16	.	CASSFGFDSPSYEQYF
TRBV27	15	.	CASRTLRGSYNEQFF
TRBV6-1	14	.	CASTRDYSNQPQHF
TRBV30	15	.	CAWSADYSAAGEQFF
TRBV5-3	13	.	CATRDREVYEQYF
TRBV5-1	14	few	CASSAGGRSYEQYF
TRBV14	13	.	CASGRRGGETQYF
TRBV20-1	15	.	CSALSLQGANYGYTF
TRBV29-1	16	few	CSAWIVGSSYQETQYF
TRBV29-1	13	.	CSVLVADYNEQFF
TRBV6-5	14	many	CASSSAGIRQPQHF
TRBV5-6	15	.	CASSLRLAGVAEQFF
TRBV5-6	14	.	CASSFGQRTDTQYF
TRBV6-1	15	.	CASSPSGGHYNEQFF
TRBV7-8	14	few	CASSLGQPWNEQFF
TRBV7-9	13	.	CASSSGLAGGQNF
TRBV5-4	11	.	CASSFLQPQHF
TRBV29-1	14	few	CSVKVQAGTGELFF
TRBV12-3/TRBV12-4	13	few	CASSTERNYGYTF
TRBV29-1	15	.	CSVHLRNRGVGELFF
TRBV15	16	.	CATSRDFRDLNTEAFF
TRBV9	14	.	CASSVGGLLDTQYF
TRBV30	18	.	CAWSVFWPGARDRNEQFF
TRBV21-1	15	.	CASSKVISPEYEQYF
TRBV6-1	15	.	CASSPDRSPNYGYTF